This T cell receptor (beta chain) was observed in a study of spatial heterogeneity in lung cancer. The overall study: From matched bulk RNA-seq came a T cell module score, which showed a strong correlation with TCR transcript counts in tumor regions. Findings and limits, study-wide: The study found that ubiquitous and regional expanded TCR counts tracked ubiquitous and regional nonsynonymous mutations, respectively. Higher tumor mutation counts went along with higher counts of expanded intratumoral alpha and beta TCRs.

Sample time point: sample taken at primary tumor resection. The cohort: over 70 early-stage, untreated non-small cell lung cancer patients. Sequencing of whole RNA from tumor, nontumor lung or frozen PBMC involved no sorting. Each CDR3 protein gets one entry after TCRdb re-called the 5' RACE reads with MiXCR. The table lists 15,000 to 20,000 distinct CDR3 sequences, 9.5% to 10% of them singletons. This clonotype has at least ten counts. Its antigen is currently unknown. This beta chain turned up in a library designed for alpha chains; as an off-target read, its abundance says little. The specimen was lung tumor tissue, collected at surgery. This clonotype was sampled from a female donor with early-stage non-small cell lung cancer.

The CDR3 region is CASSHDTYTGELFF. The CDR3 DNA follows: TGTGCCAGCAGTCACGACACTTACACCGGGGAGCTGTTTTTT. The gene calls are TRBV11-2 and TRBJ2-2; no definite D call. The CDR3 has 14 residues. The V end was cut by 6 bases, the J end by 3 bases, with 11 bases between. Germline lookup yields CDR1 SGHAT and CDR2 FQNNGV. Filled out from reference TRBV11-2 and TRBJ2-2, the complete variable domain reads EAGVAQSPRYKIIEKRQSVAFWCNPISGHATLYWYQQILGQGPKLLIQFQNNGVVDDSQLPKDRFSAERLKGVDSTLKIQPAKLEDSAVYLCASSHDTYTGELFFGEGSRLTVL.